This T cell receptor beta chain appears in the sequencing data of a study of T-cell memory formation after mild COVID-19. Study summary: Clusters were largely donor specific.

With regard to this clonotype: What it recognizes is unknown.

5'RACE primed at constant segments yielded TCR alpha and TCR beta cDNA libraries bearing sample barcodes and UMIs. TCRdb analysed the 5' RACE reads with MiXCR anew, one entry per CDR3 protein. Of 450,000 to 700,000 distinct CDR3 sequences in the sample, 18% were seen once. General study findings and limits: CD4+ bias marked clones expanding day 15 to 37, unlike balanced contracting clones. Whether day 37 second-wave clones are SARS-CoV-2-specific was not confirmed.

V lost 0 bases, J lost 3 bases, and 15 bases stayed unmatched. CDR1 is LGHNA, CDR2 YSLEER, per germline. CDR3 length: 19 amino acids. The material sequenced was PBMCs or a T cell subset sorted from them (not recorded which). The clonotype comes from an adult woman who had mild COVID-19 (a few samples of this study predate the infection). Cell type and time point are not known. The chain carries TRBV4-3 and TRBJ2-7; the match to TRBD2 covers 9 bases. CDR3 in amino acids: CASSQERGLAGTINYEQYF. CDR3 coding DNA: TGCGCCAGCAGCCAAGAGAGGGGCCTAGCGGGGACAATCAACTACGAGCAGTACTTC.